This paragraph reports one T cell receptor beta chain. As yet, its antigen is unknown. The record originates from a study of cytomegalovirus exposure and HLA in healthy donors. Study conclusions and caveats: As a later analysis showed, several of the most significant clusters appeared to be linked to common viral pathogens. In an earlier analysis, in under 700 donors, most V segments appeared productive either ~87% or ~30% of the time. Later analysis revealed greater clonal expansion in HLA-associated TCR beta chains than in equally common others.

CDR3 length equals 15 residues. The V end was cut by 0 bases, the J end by 0 bases, with 9 bases between. Germline V gene data show CDR1 as SGDLS and CDR2 as YYNGEE. The PCR used 60 Vbeta and 13 Jbeta primers. Sequencing used immunoSEQ multiplex PCR; TCRdb keeps in-frame clones, though not all of them. Of roughly 90,000 clones listed, roughly 78% are singletons. Material for sequencing was PBMCs. The chain recombines TRBV9 with TRBJ1-2; no reliable D call. The receptor comes from a woman in her thirties or forties in good health and CMV-seropositive. In DNA form, the CDR3 reads TGTGCCAGCAGCGTAGAACAGCAAACTAACTATGGCTACACCTTC. Amino acid sequence: CASSVEQQTNYGYTF.